This T cell receptor beta chain was retrieved from a study of cytomegalovirus exposure and HLA in healthy donors. The PCR employed 60 Vbeta primers together with 13 Jbeta primers. Sequencing used immunoSEQ multiplex PCR; TCRdb keeps in-frame clones, though not all of them. The sample contains approximately 170,000 clones, around 77% of which appear only once. Germline values: CDR1 MNHEY, CDR2 SVGAGI. This CDR3 comprises 14 residues. Trimming cost V 2 bases and J 4 bases; bases outside gene matches: 5. The receptor comes from a woman aged 40 to 50 in good health and CMV-seronegative. The chain carries TRBV6-5 and TRBJ2-7; TRBD1 agrees at 7 bases. The sample consisted of PBMCs. The CDR3 coding sequence is TGTGCCAGCAGTTACCAGGGGGAAAGGTACGAGCAGTACTTC. Its translation is CASSYQGERYEQYF.